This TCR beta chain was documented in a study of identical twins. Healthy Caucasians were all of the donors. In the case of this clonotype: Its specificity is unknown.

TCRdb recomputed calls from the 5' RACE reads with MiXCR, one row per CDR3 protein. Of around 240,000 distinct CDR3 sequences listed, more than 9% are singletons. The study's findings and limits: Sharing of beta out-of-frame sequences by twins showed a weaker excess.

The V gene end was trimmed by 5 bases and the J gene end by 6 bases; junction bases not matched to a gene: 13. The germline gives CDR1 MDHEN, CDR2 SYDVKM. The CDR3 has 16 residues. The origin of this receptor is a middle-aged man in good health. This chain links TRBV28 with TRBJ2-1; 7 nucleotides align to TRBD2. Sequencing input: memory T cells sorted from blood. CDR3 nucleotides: TGTGCCAGCAGTACTCTAGCGGAAGGGATACCCAATGAGCAGTTCTTC. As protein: CASSTLAEGIPNEQFF.